Presented here are 23 T cell receptor beta chains from one specimen sequenced in a study of OX40 agonist ivuxolimab in advanced cancers. Here immunoSEQ multiplex PCR was the method, and the copy in TCRdb shows in-frame clones only, minus some. Altogether tens of thousands of clones are present, approximately 80% being singletons, with the ten largest covering about 35%. The material sequenced was CD4+ or CD8+ T cells sorted from blood, taken in a trial of the OX40 agonist ivuxolimab. These receptors were taken from an adult with an advanced solid tumor such as melanoma, head and neck, liver or kidney cancer.

The chain couples TRBV6-4 to TRBJ1-5; 7 bases align to TRBD1. The V segment lost 3 bases and the J segment 3 bases; nucleotides outside the gene matches: 8. The germline CDR1 and CDR2 sequences are MRHNA and SNTAGT. CDR3 length: 16 residues. As DNA, the CDR3 is TGTGCCAGCAGTGAGCGTGGACAGGTGGTCAATCAGCCCCAGCATTTT. It codes for CASSERGQVVNQPQHF.

The J gene is TRBJ2-6, the V gene TRBV11-2, with TRBD1 matching over 7 bases. The CDR3 has 19 amino acids. Per the germline V gene, CDR1 is SGHAT and CDR2 is FQNNGV. V lost 6 bases, J lost 0 bases, and 14 bases stayed unmatched. The CDR3 is CASSRHRDSPYSGANVLTF. CDR3 nucleotides: TGTGCCAGCAGTCGGCACCGGGACAGCCCGTACTCTGGGGCCAACGTCCTGACTTTC.

This chain's CDR3 is CASTSLVTNYGYTF. The CDR3 coding sequence is TGCGCCAGCACCTCTCTGGTCACTAACTATGGCTACACCTTC. The V and J genes are TRBV4-1 and TRBJ1-2; D uncertain. Trimming left V 7 bases short and J 0 bases short, with 12 bases between. There are 14 residues in the CDR3. Germline CDR1 and CDR2: MGHRA and YSYEKL.

The V and J genes are TRBV13 and TRBJ1-3; D gene unclear. This CDR3 spans 14 amino acids. V dropped 2 bases and J dropped 0 bases, with 5 bases sitting between them. The V gene's germline CDR1 is PRHDT and CDR2 FYEKMQ (reference sequence). CDR3 DNA sequence: TGTGCCAGCAGCTTACAGAGCTCTGGAAACACCATATATTTT. Amino acids: CASSLQSSGNTIYF.

The chain has TRBV6-5 and TRBJ1-5; D is unresolved. The V end lost 6 bases, the J end lost 0 bases, and 12 bases lay between the germline ends. The CDR3 is made up of 15 amino acids. Germline V gives CDR1 MNHEY, CDR2 SVGAGI. The CDR3 reads CASSLTVYSNQPQHF. DNA for the CDR3: TGTGCCAGCAGCCTTACAGTTTATAGCAATCAGCCCCAGCATTTT.

The chain is built from TRBV5-1 and TRBJ2-2; 8 nucleotides line up with TRBD1. Germline V gene lookup returns CDR1 SGHRS and CDR2 YFSETQ. The CDR3 consists of 15 residues. J was trimmed by 4 bases and V by 3 bases; bases with no gene match: 5. CDR3 DNA: TGCGCCAGCAGCTACAGGGGGTTGGGCACCGGGGAGCTGTTTTTT. Amino acid sequence: CASSYRGLGTGELFF. The full variable domain, in which reference TRBV5-1 and TRBJ2-2 provide the parts outside the CDR3, is KAGVTQTPRYLIKTRGQQVTLSCSPISGHRSVSWYQQTPGQGLQFLFEYFSETQRNKGNFPGRFSGRQFSNSRSEMNVSTLELGDSALYLCASSYRGLGTGELFFGEGSRLTVL.

V usage is TRBV9 and J usage is TRBJ2-3; 15 bases map to TRBD2. The ends lost 3 bases at V and 3 bases at J; junction bases unmatched: 8. The germline V gene encodes CDR1 SGDLS and CDR2 YYNGEE. The CDR3 runs 18 residues. Here the CDR3 reads CASSGTSGRAIWTDTQYF. DNA of the CDR3: TGTGCCAGCAGCGGGACTAGCGGGAGGGCCATTTGGACAGATACGCAGTATTTT.

This clone has more than one count but fewer than ten. Within the sample, other DNA sequences also encode this same CDR3. V and J are TRBV4-1 and TRBJ2-7; 10 positions match TRBD2. The CDR3 covers 15 residues. Germline CDR1 reads MGHRA; CDR2 reads YSYEKL. J lost 2 bases, V lost 1 base, and 2 bases had no gene match. CDR3 amino acids: CASSQGTSGTYEQYF. CDR3 coding DNA: TGCGCCAGCAGCCAAGGGACTAGCGGTACCTACGAGCAGTACTTC.

The chain uses TRBV7-9 and TRBJ1-2; the D gene is possibly TRBD1 (5 bases). The ends were cut back, 5 bases at V and 5 bases at J, with 15 bases in the middle. The CDR3 has 14 residues. Germline CDR1 and CDR2: SEHNR and FQNEAQ (reference sequence). The CDR3 loop is CASSVETPGYGYTF. Here the CDR3 DNA reads TGTGCCAGCAGCGTCGAAACCCCAGGGTATGGCTACACCTTC.

V usage is TRBV29-1 and J usage is TRBJ2-7; D assignment may be TRBD1 or TRBD2 (5 bases each). CDR3 length equals 14 residues. Trimming pared 0 bases from V and 4 bases from J, leaving 13 bases between. Germline assignment: CDR1 SQVTM and CDR2 ANQGSEA. The CDR3 nucleotides are TGCAGCGTTGAAGATGGTAGAGGGGTGTACGAGCAGTACTTC. It specifies CSVEDGRGVYEQYF.

The chain carries TRBV4-1 and TRBJ2-1; D gene uncertain. The V end was cut by 0 bases, the J end by 6 bases, with 6 bases between. Germline CDR1 MGHRA, CDR2 YSYEKL. This CDR3 comprises 13 residues. DNA for the CDR3: TGCGCCAGCAGCCAAGAAGGTGGCAATGAGCAGTTCTTC. It translates to CASSQEGGNEQFF.

This clone was detected only once. The rearrangement uses TRBV6-5 and TRBJ2-7; D is possibly TRBD1 or TRBD2 (5 bases each). The CDR3 is made up of 14 amino acids. V lost 6 bases and J 6 bases, leaving 18 bases between the germline ends. Germline CDR1 MNHEY, CDR2 SVGAGI. The CDR3, as DNA: TGTGCCAGCAGCCCGGGACCCTCTACGTTCGAGCAGTACTTC. This encodes CASSPGPSTFEQYF.

The V gene is TRBV2, the J gene TRBJ1-4; possibly TRBD1 for D (6 bases). The germline gives CDR1 SNHLY, CDR2 FYNNEI. This CDR3 comprises 18 residues. Trimming removed 4 bases from V and 2 bases from J, with 20 bases in between. The CDR3: CASSGVGTTSSTNEKLFF. Here the CDR3 DNA reads TGTGCCAGCAGTGGTGTAGGGACAACCTCCTCGACTAATGAAAAACTGTTTTTT.

The chain combines TRBV9 with TRBJ2-1; D call uncertain. The ends were cut back, 0 bases at V and 9 bases at J, with 10 bases in the middle. CDR1 is SGDLS and CDR2 is YYNGEE in the germline V gene. The CDR3 covers 13 residues. CDR3 residues: CASSVDGEGEQFF. The CDR3 DNA reads as TGTGCCAGCAGCGTAGACGGTGAAGGTGAGCAGTTCTTC.

This sequence joins TRBV13 and TRBJ2-7; perhaps TRBD2 as D (5 bases). The CDR3 spans 14 residues. V was clipped by 3 bases and J by 2 bases, with 11 bases between them. CDR1 is PRHDT, CDR2 FYEKMQ, per germline (reference sequence). In DNA form, the CDR3 reads TGTGCCAGCAGCTTCGAGACTACTCCCTACGAGCAGTACTTC. It translates to CASSFETTPYEQYF.

As DNA, the CDR3 is TGTGCCAGCAGCTCTGGACTAGCGGGAGCGGCTTACGAGCAGTACTTC. This gives the protein CASSSGLAGAAYEQYF. This chain joins TRBV7-9 and TRBJ2-7; 13 bases fit TRBD2. The CDR3 length is 16 residues. The V segment lost 4 bases and the J segment 4 bases; nucleotides outside the gene matches: 7. In germline, CDR1 is SEHNR, CDR2 FQNEAQ (reference sequence).

V and J are TRBV27 and TRBJ2-7; perhaps TRBD1 as D (6 bases). Germline-derived CDR1 and CDR2 are MNHEY and SMNVEV (reference sequence). The V end lost 4 bases, the J end lost 3 bases, and 13 bases lay between the germline ends. The CDR3 consists of 14 residues. Written as DNA, the CDR3 is TGTGCCAGCAGTTCCGGGACACTGGGCTACGAGCAGTACTTC. This encodes CASSSGTLGYEQYF.

V usage is TRBV28 and J usage is TRBJ2-3, with TRBD2 matching 8 bases. CDR1 and CDR2 (germline): MDHEN, SYDVKM. With V trimmed by 6 bases and J by 2 bases, 10 bases remained unmatched. The CDR3 is 16 residues long. Here the CDR3 reads CASSPGVAGPTDTQYF. The CDR3, as DNA: TGTGCCAGCAGCCCGGGTGTAGCGGGACCCACAGATACGCAGTATTTT.

The V and J genes are TRBV5-1 and TRBJ2-6; tentative D call: TRBD1 (6 bases). The V gene's germline CDR1 is SGHRS and CDR2 YFSETQ. The CDR3 is 18 residues long. V was pared by 0 bases and J by 0 bases, with 13 bases between. The CDR3 bases are TGCGCCAGCAGCTTGGGGCCGGGACAAAGCTCTGGGGCCAACGTCCTGACTTTC. Residues: CASSLGPGQSSGANVLTF.

This clone is medium-sized by share. This sequence joins TRBV5-6 and TRBJ2-7, with D tentatively TRBD2 (6 bases). The V gene lost 3 bases and the J gene lost 5 bases, with 15 bases spanning the gap. This CDR3 comprises 14 residues. Germline lookup yields CDR1 SGHDT and CDR2 YYEEEE. CDR3 coding DNA: TGTGCCAGCAGCTCGCGGGGAAGGGAAAACGAGCAGTACTTC. The encoded protein is CASSSRGRENEQYF.

J is TRBJ2-7 and V is TRBV27, with a possible D match to TRBD1 (5 bases). Germline V lookup: CDR1 MNHEY, CDR2 SMNVEV (reference sequence). The V end lost 6 bases, the J end lost 0 bases, and 12 bases lay between the germline ends. CDR3 length: 14 amino acids. CDR3 in amino acids: CASSPDRSSYEQYF. The CDR3 DNA reads as TGTGCCAGCAGCCCTGACAGAAGCTCCTACGAGCAGTACTTC.

V gene TRBV27 combines with J gene TRBJ2-1, with D perhaps TRBD1 or TRBD2 (5 bases each). Germline CDR1 reads MNHEY; CDR2 reads SMNVEV (reference sequence). CDR3 length: 15 residues. V lost 7 bases, J lost 4 bases, and 17 bases lay in between. This CDR3 reads CASTIGASRYNEQFF. The CDR3 DNA sequence: TGTGCCAGCACAATTGGGGCTAGCAGGTACAATGAGCAGTTCTTC.

The CDR3: CASSVDGTADQPQHF. The CDR3 region has the DNA TGTGCCAGCAGCGTAGATGGGACAGCTGATCAGCCCCAGCATTTT. The V gene is TRBV9, the J gene TRBJ1-5, with TRBD1 matching over 7 bases. The CDR3 loop spans 15 amino acids. Germline CDR1 is SGDLS and CDR2 is YYNGEE. Losses at the gene ends were 0 bases for V and 5 bases for J; bases not matched to a gene: 5.